This passage covers 5 T cell receptor beta chains from one sample sequenced in a study of tumour-infiltrating T cells in Burkitt lymphoma. Using immunoSEQ multiplex PCR, the repertoire was profiled, and TCRdb retains in-frame clones only, with some absent. The sample includes about 1,500 clones, almost 70% of them seen just once. The specimen sequenced was tumor tissue. Every receptor here comes from a human donor with diffuse large B-cell lymphoma.

This clone was detected a few times. The chain employs TRBV7-9 and TRBJ2-1, with D unclear. Trimming shortened V by 5 bases and J by 5 bases, and 7 bases separated the two germline ends. This CDR3 contains 12 residues. The germline V gene encodes CDR1 SEHNR and CDR2 FQNEAQ (reference sequence). Here the CDR3 reads CASSPTDNEQFF. Here the CDR3 DNA reads TGTGCCAGCAGCCCTACCGACAATGAGCAGTTCTTC. The entire variable domain, with the rest obtained from reference TRBV7-9 and TRBJ2-1, is as follows: DTGVSQNPRHKITKRGQNVTFRCDPISEHNRLYWYRQTLGQGPEFLTYFQNEAQLEKSRLLSDRFSAERPKGSFSTLEIQRTEQGDSAMYLCASSPTDNEQFFGPGTRLTVL.

The chain carries TRBV5-6 and TRBJ1-2, with D tentatively TRBD1 (6 bases). The CDR3 has 15 amino acids. The V gene lost 1 base and the J gene lost 2 bases, with 12 bases spanning the gap. Germline V lookup: CDR1 SGHDT, CDR2 YYEEEE. The DNA of the CDR3 is TGTGCCAGCAGCTTGCTTCAGGGGTCGAACTATGGCTACACCTTC. It codes for CASSLLQGSNYGYTF.

This clone is categorized as large. V usage is TRBV14 and J usage is TRBJ2-1; the D is unclear. V was clipped by 1 base and J by 2 bases, with 12 bases between them. Looked up from germline, CDR1 is SGHDN and CDR2 is FVKESK. CDR3 length: 16 amino acids. The DNA of the CDR3 is TGTGCCAGCAGCCAAGCCCCCCCCCGAGCCTACAATGAGCAGTTCTTC. Its protein product is CASSQAPPRAYNEQFF.

The gene calls are TRBV28 and TRBJ1-4; D remains ambiguous. The CDR3 loop spans 16 amino acids. The V end was cut by 4 bases, the J end by 6 bases, with 18 bases between. Germline assignment: CDR1 MDHEN and CDR2 SYDVKM. CDR3 amino acids: CASSWVTGEHHEKLFF. CDR3 nucleotides: TGTGCCAGCAGTTGGGTGACCGGGGAACACCATGAAAAACTGTTTTTT.

This sequence joins TRBV9 and TRBJ2-7; no clear D gene. The germline V and J ends were trimmed by 0 bases and 0 bases, with 4 bases remaining between them. Germline CDR1 reads SGDLS; CDR2 reads YYNGEE. CDR3 length: 13 amino acids. In DNA form, the CDR3 reads TGTGCCAGCAGCGTAGGAAGCTCCTACGAGCAGTACTTC. Translated: CASSVGSSYEQYF.